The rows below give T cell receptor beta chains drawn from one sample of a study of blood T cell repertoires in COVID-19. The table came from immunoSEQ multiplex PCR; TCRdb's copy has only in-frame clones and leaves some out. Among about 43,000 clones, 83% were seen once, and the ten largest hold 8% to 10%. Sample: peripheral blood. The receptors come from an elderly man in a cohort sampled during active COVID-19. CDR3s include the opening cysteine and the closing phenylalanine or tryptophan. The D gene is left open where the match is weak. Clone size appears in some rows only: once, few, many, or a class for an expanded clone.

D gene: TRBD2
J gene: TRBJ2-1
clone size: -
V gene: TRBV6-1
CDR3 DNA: TGTGCCAGCAGTGGGACTAGCGGGGGGAATTCCTACAATGAGCAGTTCTTC
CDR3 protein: CASSGTSGGNSYNEQFF

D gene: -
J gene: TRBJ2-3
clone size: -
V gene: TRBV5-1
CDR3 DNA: TGCGCCAGCAGCTTGTCAATCGGACTCACAGATACGCAGTATTTT
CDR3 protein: CASSLSIGLTDTQYF

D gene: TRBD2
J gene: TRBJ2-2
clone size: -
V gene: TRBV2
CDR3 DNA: TGTGCCAGCAGTGCGGCGGGGGGCGGCACCGGGGAGCTGTTTTTT
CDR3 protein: CASSAAGGGTGELFF

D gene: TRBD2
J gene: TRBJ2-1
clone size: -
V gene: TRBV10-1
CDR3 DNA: TGCGCCAGCAGTGGGACTAGCGGGGCCTACTCCTACAATGAGCAGTTCTTC
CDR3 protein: CASSGTSGAYSYNEQFF

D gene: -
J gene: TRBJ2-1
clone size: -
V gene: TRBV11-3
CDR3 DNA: TGTGCCAGCAGCTTAGATCAAGGGGGTAACGAGCAGTTCTTC
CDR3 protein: CASSLDQGGNEQFF

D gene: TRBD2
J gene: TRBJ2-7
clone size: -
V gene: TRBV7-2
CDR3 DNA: TGTGCCAGCAGCTTAGGGTACGGGCGGAAGCGGGGGGAGCAGTACTTC
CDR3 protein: CASSLGYGRKRGEQYF

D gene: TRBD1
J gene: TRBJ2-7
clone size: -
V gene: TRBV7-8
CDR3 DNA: TGTGCCAGCAGCCCAACGTCCGGGACAGGTTCCTACGAGCAGTACTTC
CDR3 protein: CASSPTSGTGSYEQYF

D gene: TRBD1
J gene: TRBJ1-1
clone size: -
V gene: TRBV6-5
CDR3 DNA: TGTGCCAGCAGTTCTGCAGGGGGTAGGAACACTGAAGCTTTCTTT
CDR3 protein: CASSSAGGRNTEAFF

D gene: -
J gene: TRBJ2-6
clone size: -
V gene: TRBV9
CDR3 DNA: TGTGCCAGCAGCGCCCCGGGGGCCAACGTCCTGACTTTC
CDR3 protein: CASSAPGANVLTF

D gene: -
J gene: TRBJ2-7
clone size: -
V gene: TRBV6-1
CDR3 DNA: TGTGCCAGCAGTGAAGTTGGGAGTCCGGTAAAGCAGTACTTC
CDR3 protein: CASSEVGSPVKQYF

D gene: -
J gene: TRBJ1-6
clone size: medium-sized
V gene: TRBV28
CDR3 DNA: TGTGCCAGCGAGGGAGGGCCAAATTCACCCCTCCACTTT
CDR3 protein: CASEGGPNSPLHF

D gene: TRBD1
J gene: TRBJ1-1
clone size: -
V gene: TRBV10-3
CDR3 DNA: TGTGCCATCAGTGAGAAGGGGGCCGGCACTGAAGCTTTCTTT
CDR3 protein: CAISEKGAGTEAFF

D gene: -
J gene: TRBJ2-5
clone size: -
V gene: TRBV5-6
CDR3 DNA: TGTGCCAGCAGCTCATTCGGGGGAGAGACCCAGTACTTC
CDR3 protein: CASSSFGGETQYF

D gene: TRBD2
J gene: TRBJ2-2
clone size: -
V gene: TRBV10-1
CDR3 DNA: TGCGCCAGCAGTGAGTCGAAGGTAGCGGGGACTACGAACACCGGGGAGCTGTTTTTT
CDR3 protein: CASSESKVAGTTNTGELFF

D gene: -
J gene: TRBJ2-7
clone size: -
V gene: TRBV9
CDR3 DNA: TGTGCCAGCAGCGTAGATTTTATCCCCTACGAGCAGTACTTC
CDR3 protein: CASSVDFIPYEQYF

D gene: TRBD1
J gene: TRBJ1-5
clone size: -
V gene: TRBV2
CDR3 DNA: TGTGCCAGCAGTGAAGGGACAGGGGGCTATCAGCCCCAGCATTTT
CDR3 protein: CASSEGTGGYQPQHF

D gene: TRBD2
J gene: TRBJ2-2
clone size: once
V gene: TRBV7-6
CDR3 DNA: TGTGCCAGCAGCTTACTAGCGGGGGGGACCGGGGAGCTGTTTTTT
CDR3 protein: CASSLLAGGTGELFF

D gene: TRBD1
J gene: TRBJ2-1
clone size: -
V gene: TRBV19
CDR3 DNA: TGTGCCAGTAGTCCCCGGACAGGGGGCCTCTACAATGAGCAGTTCTTC
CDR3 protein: CASSPRTGGLYNEQFF

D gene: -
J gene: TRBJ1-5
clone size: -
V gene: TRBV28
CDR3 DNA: TGTGCCAGCAGTTTTATAGGCAGAGACTATCGGCCCCAGCATTTT
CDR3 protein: CASSFIGRDYRPQHF

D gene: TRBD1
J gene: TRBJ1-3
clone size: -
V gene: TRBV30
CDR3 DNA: TGTGCCTTTACAGGGGTGAATGGAAACACCATATATTTT
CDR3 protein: CAFTGVNGNTIYF

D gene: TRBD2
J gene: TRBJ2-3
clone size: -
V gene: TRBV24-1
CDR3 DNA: TGTGCCACCAGTGATTTTGGCGCGGGAGCATGGGGAGATACGCAGTATTTT
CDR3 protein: CATSDFGAGAWGDTQYF

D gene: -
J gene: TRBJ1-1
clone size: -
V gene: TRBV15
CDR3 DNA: TGTGCCACCAGAGGTTTGGACTCCAGTAACACTGAAGCTTTCTTT
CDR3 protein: CATRGLDSSNTEAFF

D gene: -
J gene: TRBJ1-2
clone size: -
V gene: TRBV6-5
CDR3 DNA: TGTGCCAGCAGCCCCTCAGGTGGCTATGGCTACACCTTC
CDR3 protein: CASSPSGGYGYTF

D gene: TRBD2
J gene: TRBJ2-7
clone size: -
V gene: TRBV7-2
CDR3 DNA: TGTGCCAGCAGCTTAGCCTCTAGCGGGAGGCTTTCCTACGAGCAGTACTTC
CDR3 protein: CASSLASSGRLSYEQYF

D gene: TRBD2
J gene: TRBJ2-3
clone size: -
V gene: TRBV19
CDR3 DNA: TGTGCCAGTAGTACGACTAGCGGGAGGGCCTCAGATACGCAGTATTTT
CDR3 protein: CASSTTSGRASDTQYF

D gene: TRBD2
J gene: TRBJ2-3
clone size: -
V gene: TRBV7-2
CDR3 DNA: TGTGCCAGCAGCTTGGTTAGCGGGAGGGCCGGTACGCAGTATTTT
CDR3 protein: CASSLVSGRAGTQYF

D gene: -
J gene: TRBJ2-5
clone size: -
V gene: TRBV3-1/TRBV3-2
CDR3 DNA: TGTGCCAGCAGTTCTACTAGATCTGGGGAGACCCAGTACTTC
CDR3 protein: CASSSTRSGETQYF

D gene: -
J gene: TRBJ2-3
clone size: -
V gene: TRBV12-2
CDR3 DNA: TGTGCAAGTCGCTTAGTAGTGGATAGCTGCACAGATACGCAGTATTTT
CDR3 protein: CASRLVVDSCTDTQYF

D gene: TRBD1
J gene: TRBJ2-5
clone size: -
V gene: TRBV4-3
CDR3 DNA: TGCGCCAGCAGCCAAAGTGGGGGAACAGGGGGTGGCCAAGAGACCCAGTACTTC
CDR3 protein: CASSQSGGTGGGQETQYF

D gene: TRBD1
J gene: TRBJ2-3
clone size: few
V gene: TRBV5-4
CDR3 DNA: TGTGCCAGCAGCTTTGAGGACAGGAGCACAGATACGCAGTATTTT
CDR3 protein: CASSFEDRSTDTQYF

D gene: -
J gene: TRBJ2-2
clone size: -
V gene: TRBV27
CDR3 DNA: TGTGCCAGCAGTTCCCCGGGGAGCGCCGGGGAGCTGTTTTTT
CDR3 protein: CASSSPGSAGELFF

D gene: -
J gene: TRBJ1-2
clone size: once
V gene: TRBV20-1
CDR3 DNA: TGCAGTGCTCCCAGGGCATATGGCTACACCTTC
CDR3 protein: CSAPRAYGYTF

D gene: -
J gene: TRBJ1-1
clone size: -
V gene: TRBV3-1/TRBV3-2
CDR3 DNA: TGTGCCAGCAGCCAAGGTCAGATGAACACTGAAGCTTTCTTT
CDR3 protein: CASSQGQMNTEAFF

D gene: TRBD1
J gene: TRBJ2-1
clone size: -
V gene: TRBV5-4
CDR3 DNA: TGTGCCAGCAGCTTGGGGAGACAGGGTGGCAATGAGCAGTTCTTC
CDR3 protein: CASSLGRQGGNEQFF

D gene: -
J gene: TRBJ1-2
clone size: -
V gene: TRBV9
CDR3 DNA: TGTGCCAGCAGCGTAGGGGGGGATCTGAACTATGGCTACACCTTC
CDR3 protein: CASSVGGDLNYGYTF

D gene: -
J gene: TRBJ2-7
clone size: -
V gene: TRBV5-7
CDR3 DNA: TGTGCCAGCAGCTTATTGTCGGTGCGGACAGACCCCTACGAGCAGTACTTC
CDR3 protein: CASSLLSVRTDPYEQYF

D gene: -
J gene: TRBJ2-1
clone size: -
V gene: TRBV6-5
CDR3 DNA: TGTGCCAGCACCTTACGGAGGGGGCACGAGCAGTTCTTC
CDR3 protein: CASTLRRGHEQFF

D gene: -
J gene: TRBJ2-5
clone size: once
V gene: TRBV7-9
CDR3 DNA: TGTGCCAGCATGCCGGGGTCATTACAGACCCAGTACTTC
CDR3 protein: CASMPGSLQTQYF

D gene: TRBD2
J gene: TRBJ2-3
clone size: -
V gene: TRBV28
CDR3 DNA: TGTGCCAGCAGTTTAGCGGGAGGCGGGAGCACAGATACGCAGTATTTT
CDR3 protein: CASSLAGGGSTDTQYF

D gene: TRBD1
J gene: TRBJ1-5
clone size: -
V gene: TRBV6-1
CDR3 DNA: TGTGCCAGCAGTGAAAGACAGGGCCTATATAGCAATCAGCCCCAGCATTTT
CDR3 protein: CASSERQGLYSNQPQHF

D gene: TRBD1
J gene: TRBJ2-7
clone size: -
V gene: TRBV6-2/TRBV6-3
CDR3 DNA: TGTGCCAGCAGCTGGGACAGGGGGAGAGACGAGCAGTACTTC
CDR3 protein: CASSWDRGRDEQYF

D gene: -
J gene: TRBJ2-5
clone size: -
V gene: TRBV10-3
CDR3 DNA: TGTGCCATCAGTCGAGGGTCTGCGGGGGAGACCCAGTACTTC
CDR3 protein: CAISRGSAGETQYF

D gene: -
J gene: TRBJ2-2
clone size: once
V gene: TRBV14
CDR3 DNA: TGTGCCAGCAGCCCCCTGGGCCACTCGAACACCGGGGAGCTGTTTTTT
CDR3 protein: CASSPLGHSNTGELFF

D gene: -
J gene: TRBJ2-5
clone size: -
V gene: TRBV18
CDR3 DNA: TGTGCCAGCTCACCACTCGTTGCGGGCACCGGAGAGACCCAGTACTTC
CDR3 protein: CASSPLVAGTGETQYF

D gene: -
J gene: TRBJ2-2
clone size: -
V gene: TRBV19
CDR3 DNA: TGTGCCAGTAGTATAGTGGGGCTAAACACCGGGGAGCTGTTTTTT
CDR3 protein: CASSIVGLNTGELFF

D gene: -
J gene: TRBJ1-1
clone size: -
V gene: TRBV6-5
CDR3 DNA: TGTGCCAGCAGGGGAGGGAACACTGAAGCTTTCTTT
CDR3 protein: CASRGGNTEAFF

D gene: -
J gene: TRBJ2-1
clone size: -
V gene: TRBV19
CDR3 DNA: TGTGCCAGTAGTGGAGGGGCGGGCATCAGCCCCAATGAGCAGTTCTTC
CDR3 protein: CASSGGAGISPNEQFF

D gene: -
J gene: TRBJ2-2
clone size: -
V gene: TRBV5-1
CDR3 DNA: TGCGCCAGCAGCTTGGCGGACAACCCCGGATACACCGGGGAGCTGTTTTTT
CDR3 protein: CASSLADNPGYTGELFF

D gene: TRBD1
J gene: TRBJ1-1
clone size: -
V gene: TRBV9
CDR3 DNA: TGTGCCAGCAGCGTAGCGGCAGGGGGTTGGGACACTGAAGCTTTCTTT
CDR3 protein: CASSVAAGGWDTEAFF

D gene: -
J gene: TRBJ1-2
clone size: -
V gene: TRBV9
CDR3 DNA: TGTGCCAGCAGCGTACCCATCGGGGGTCCTGATGGCTACACCTTC
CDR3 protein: CASSVPIGGPDGYTF

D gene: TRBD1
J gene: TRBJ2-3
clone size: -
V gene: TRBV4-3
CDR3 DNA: TGCGCCAGCAGCCTTTTCCCGGGACAGATGGGAGATACGCAGTATTTT
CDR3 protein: CASSLFPGQMGDTQYF

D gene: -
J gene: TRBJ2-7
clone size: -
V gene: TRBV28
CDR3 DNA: TGTGCCAGCAGCCCCGGAGGGGTAACGGGCGAGCAGTACTTC
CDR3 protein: CASSPGGVTGEQYF

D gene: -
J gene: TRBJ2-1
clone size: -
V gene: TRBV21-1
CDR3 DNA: TGTGCCAGCAGCAAAGAGGAGTCAGCTAGCGGGAGGCCAAGAGGGATCTGGCAGTTCTTC
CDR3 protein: CASSKEESASGRPRGIWQFF

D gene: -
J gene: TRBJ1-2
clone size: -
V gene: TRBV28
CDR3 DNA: TGTGCCAGCAGTGGGAGCTATGGCTACACCTTC
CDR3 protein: CASSGSYGYTF

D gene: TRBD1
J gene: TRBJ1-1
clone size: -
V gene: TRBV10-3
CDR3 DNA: TGTGCCATCAGCCACAGGGGAGGAGGGGACACTGAAGCTTTCTTT
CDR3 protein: CAISHRGGGDTEAFF

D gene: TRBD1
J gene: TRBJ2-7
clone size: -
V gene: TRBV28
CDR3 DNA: TGTGCCAGCAGTTTTATTGAGACAGGGGGCTCTAAGCAGTACTTC
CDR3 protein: CASSFIETGGSKQYF

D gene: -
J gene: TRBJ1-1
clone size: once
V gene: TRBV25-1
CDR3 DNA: TGTGCCAGCAATGCGGAGGGTAACCTGAACACTGAAGCTTTCTTT
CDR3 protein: CASNAEGNLNTEAFF